This is a list of T cell receptor beta chains from one sample in a study of T cells in Graves' hyperthyroidism and ophthalmopathy. Using its own MiXCR run on the multiplex PCR reads, TCRdb lists one record per CDR3 protein. Of fewer than 700,000 distinct CDR3 sequences in the sample, approximately 17% are singletons; the top ten hold approximately 15%. Material: blood. These receptors were taken from a woman younger than 35 with Graves' ophthalmopathy. The conserved cysteine and the conserved F or W are not part of the CDR3 here.

J gene	V gene	CDR3 protein
TRBJ2-2	TRBV7-6	ASSLVPAGTSGELF
TRBJ1-5	TRBV7-2	ASSPFRVGGSLQPQH
TRBJ2-4	TRBV28	ASSFSGGGFKNIQY
TRBJ1-5	TRBV12-3/TRBV12-4	ASSLGQVNQPQH
TRBJ1-4	TRBV20-1	SAPGTGAINEKLF
TRBJ1-2	TRBV5-1	ASSLAAGYGYT
TRBJ2-7	TRBV6-5	ASSYGGRAEQY
TRBJ2-1	TRBV7-8	ASSGSTELPYNEQF
TRBJ2-1	TRBV11-3	ASSLGGGANEQF
TRBJ1-1	TRBV7-6	ASSLRTGFENTEAF
TRBJ2-3	TRBV28	ASSKTGQSTDTQY
TRBJ1-5	TRBV28	ASGSDRRLNQPQH
TRBJ2-7	TRBV28	ASSFNAGGPYEQY
-	TRBV28	ASSLRGRVYEQF
TRBJ2-7	TRBV5-1	ASSLGVFGAYEQY
TRBJ2-7	TRBV9	ASSVGGGRSYEQY
TRBJ2-7	TRBV20-1	SANPPVSPYEQY
TRBJ1-1	TRBV4-1	ASSQATGGTTGNTEAF
TRBJ2-2	TRBV5-6	ASCRGAELIGELF
TRBJ1-1	TRBV14	ASSVRDLKSNTEAF
TRBJ2-4	TRBV28	ASSSVDSQGNIQY
TRBJ2-2	TRBV11-1	ASSRELGPGELF
TRBJ2-1	TRBV30	AWSVGSSYNEQF
TRBJ2-3	TRBV28	ASAPASGGANTQY
TRBJ2-1	TRBV28	ASSPFVGGRVYGEQF
TRBJ1-1	TRBV3-1	ASRLGQASEAF
TRBJ2-3	TRBV20-1	SAGDSRTDTQY
TRBJ1-3	TRBV18	ASSPGTGGIGNTIY
TRBJ2-7	TRBV5-1	ASSLVEGDEQY
TRBJ2-2	TRBV6-1	ASSEFPSGELF
TRBJ1-4	TRBV5-1	ASSLARTGNVKLF
TRBJ1-5	TRBV11-2	ASSSSENQPQH
TRBJ1-2	TRBV2	ASRAGPTAYGYT
TRBJ2-1	TRBV3-1	ASSRRLAGAYNEQF
TRBJ2-3	TRBV24-1	ATSDNQGAWDTQY
TRBJ2-7	TRBV27	ASSFSRTGFYEQY
TRBJ1-2	TRBV3-1	ASSQFDHYGYT
TRBJ1-1	TRBV7-9	ASSLQDGGTEAF
TRBJ2-3	TRBV7-6	ASSIQGGTDTQY
TRBJ1-1	TRBV6-1	ASSSGYSTRGRTEAF
TRBJ1-6	TRBV7-9	ASSTDRVSGSPLH
TRBJ2-7	TRBV9	ASSEAGGSNEQY